The rows below give T cell receptor beta chains drawn from one sample of a study of CD8+CD57+ T cells in acquired aplastic anemia. TCRdb re-analysed the reads in MiXCR, keeping a single row per CDR3 protein. The sample includes 100,000 to 120,000 distinct CDR3 sequences, around 49% seen only once; the top ten take 30% to 35%. The material sequenced was sorted CD4+, CD8+, or CD8+CD57+ T cells (not recorded which) from PBMCs. All receptors come from a human donor in good health, serving as a control. Both conserved end residues are part of each CDR3. The order of the fields is clone size, V gene, J gene, D gene, CDR3 DNA, CDR3 protein. D genes are given only for firm matches. Clone sizes are given selectively: once, few, many, or a class where the clone is expanded.

>many|TRBV4-1|TRBJ1-1|NA
TGCGCCAGCAGCCGTAGACAGGAGAACACTGAAGCTTTCTTT
CASSRRQENTEAFF
>many|TRBV12-3/TRBV12-4|TRBJ1-3|NA
TGTGCCAGCAGTTTCGGCTCGGCCTCTGGAAACACCATATATTTT
CASSFGSASGNTIYF
>few|TRBV25-1|TRBJ2-7|NA
TGTGCCAGCAGTTATAAGCTGTTTCGGGGGCTCAACGAGCAGTACTTC
CASSYKLFRGLNEQYF
>many|TRBV13|TRBJ2-1|NA
TGTGCCAGCAGCTCCCGGGATGCTCGCTCCTACAATGAGCAGTTCTTC
CASSSRDARSYNEQFF
>NA|TRBV15|TRBJ2-1|TRBD2
TGTGCCACCAGCTTTAGCGGGGGGGCCCCCTACAATGAGCAGTTCTTC
CATSFSGGAPYNEQFF
>many|TRBV2|TRBJ1-4|NA
TGTGCCAGCAGTGAATTCAGGGCCTCTAATGAAAAACTGTTTTTT
CASSEFRASNEKLFF
>NA|TRBV20-1|TRBJ2-7|NA
TGCAGTGCGGGTTCCGACTCCTACGAGCAGTACTTC
CSAGSDSYEQYF
>NA|TRBV2|TRBJ2-3|NA
TGTGCCAGCGATACAGGGAATAGCGATACGCAGTATTTT
CASDTGNSDTQYF
>few|TRBV7-6|TRBJ1-2|NA
TGTGCCAGCGGCGGGGCAGGAAACTATGGCTACACCTTC
CASGGAGNYGYTF
>NA|TRBV15|TRBJ1-2|NA
TGTGCCACCAGCAGAGAGGGGGGCTATGGCTACACCTTC
CATSREGGYGYTF
>NA|TRBV2|TRBJ1-1|NA
TGTGCCAGCAGTGGGGAGGGTTACACTGAAGCTTTCTTT
CASSGEGYTEAFF
>NA|TRBV24-1|TRBJ1-2|NA
TGTGCCACCAGTGACACCGACAGATACTATGGCTACACCTTC
CATSDTDRYYGYTF
>NA|TRBV24-1|TRBJ2-3|NA
TGTGCCACCAGTTCGGCCCCAGGGGCCAAGATCACGCATAGCTCAGATACGCGGTATTTT
CATSSAPGAKITHSSDTRYF
>many|TRBV27|TRBJ2-1|NA
TGTGCCAGCACGCACGGGCCTAGAGGGGAGCAGTTCTTC
CASTHGPRGEQFF
>once|TRBV25-1|TRBJ1-2|NA
TGTGCCAGCAATATCACTATGGGGATCCGAGGAGCTAACTATGGCTACACCTTC
CASNITMGIRGANYGYTF
>many|TRBV9|TRBJ2-3|NA
TGTGCCAGCAGCGTCGATGCCTCCCCCACAGATACGCAGTATTTT
CASSVDASPTDTQYF
>NA|TRBV20-1|TRBJ2-1|NA
TGCAGTGCTGCCAAGCGACGCCGGGGGAAGCAGTTCTTC
CSAAKRRRGKQFF
>many|TRBV19|TRBJ2-3|NA
TGTGCCAGTAGCGCGACAGGTTCCACAGATACGCAGTATTTT
CASSATGSTDTQYF
>many|TRBV7-8|TRBJ2-7|TRBD1
TGTGCCAGCAGCTTTCCTTACAGGGGATCCCCCTCCTACGAGCAGTACTTC
CASSFPYRGSPSYEQYF
>NA|TRBV12-3/TRBV12-4|TRBJ2-3|TRBD2
TGTGCCAGCAGGGAACTAGCGGGGGGGCTCACAGATACGCAGTATTTT
CASRELAGGLTDTQYF
>few|TRBV7-2|TRBJ2-7|NA
TGTGCCAGCAGCTTAGTACCGGGCGAGCAGTACTTC
CASSLVPGEQYF
>few|TRBV13|TRBJ2-3|NA
TGTGCCAGCAGCTGGGCGGGGCGGGGCACAGATACGCAGTATTTT
CASSWAGRGTDTQYF
>NA|TRBV5-1|TRBJ2-7|NA
TGCGCCAGCAGCTTGTTACAGGGAGGGTCCTACGAGCAGTACTTC
CASSLLQGGSYEQYF
>NA|TRBV19|TRBJ2-1|TRBD2
TGTGCCAGTAGACCGGGAGCGGGGGGGTACAATGAGCAGTTCTTC
CASRPGAGGYNEQFF
>NA|TRBV10-3|TRBJ1-2|TRBD1
TGTGCCATCAGGGGATCGACAGGGGAGTTCTTC
CAIRGSTGEFF
>NA|TRBV2|TRBJ1-6|TRBD1
TGTGCCAGCAGCTCTACCGGGACAGGGTTTTCACCCCTCCACTTT
CASSSTGTGFSPLHF
>NA|TRBV27|TRBJ2-7|TRBD1
TGTGCCAGCAGCATTTCCGGGACAGGGTTCGCGCAGTACTTC
CASSISGTGFAQYF
>many|TRBV29-1|TRBJ1-2|TRBD1
TGCAGCATCGGGGACAGGGGAACCTATGGCTACACCTTC
CSIGDRGTYGYTF
>many|TRBV6-5|TRBJ1-1|NA
TGTGCCAGCAGTTCCCCCAGGGTAAGCCACACTGAAGCTTTCTTT
CASSSPRVSHTEAFF
>NA|TRBV9|TRBJ1-2|NA
TGTGCCAGCAGCGCTCTAACCGGGCAGGCTGGCTACACCTTC
CASSALTGQAGYTF
>NA|TRBV20-1|TRBJ2-3|TRBD2
TGCAGTGCTAACCGGGAGGGCGGCACAGATACGCAGTATTTT
CSANREGGTDTQYF
>NA|TRBV12-3/TRBV12-4|TRBJ1-5|TRBD1
TGTGCCAGCAGTACTGGGACAGGGGGAAGCAATCAGCCCCAGCATTTT
CASSTGTGGSNQPQHF
>NA|TRBV14|TRBJ1-1|NA
TGTGCCAGCAGCCCGGGACTGCTGAACACTGAAGCTTTCTTT
CASSPGLLNTEAFF
>many|TRBV6-5|TRBJ2-1|TRBD2
TGTGCCAGCAGTTACGGCGGGGGTGCAGGCGATGAGCAGTTCTTC
CASSYGGGAGDEQFF
>NA|TRBV2|TRBJ2-5|TRBD1
TGTGCCAGCAGGGGGACAGGGGTTGTGACCCAGTACTTC
CASRGTGVVTQYF
>many|TRBV7-9|TRBJ2-5|NA
TGTGCCAGCAGCTTAATCAAGGGCCAAGAGACCCAGTACTTC
CASSLIKGQETQYF
>NA|TRBV19|TRBJ1-2|NA
TGCGCCAGTAGGGATATAGGGACGGAGGATTGTGGCTACACCTTC
CASRDIGTEDCGYTF
>NA|TRBV5-1|TRBJ1-1|TRBD1
TGCGCCAGCAGCTTGGAGGAGGGGGCAACTGAAGCTTTCTTT
CASSLEEGATEAFF
>NA|TRBV6-1|TRBJ2-1|TRBD1
TGTGCCAGCAGTGAAGGGGGACAGGGTCTCGGTCCCCCCTTCTTCTTC
CASSEGGQGLGPPFFF